Below, 12 T cell receptor beta chains from the same sample are listed, as sequenced in a study of cytomegalovirus exposure and HLA in healthy donors (dated by TCRdb to about 2017). The library was built by means of the immunoSEQ multiplex PCR assay. For the multiplex PCR, a mixture combining 60 forward primers for TCR Vbeta segments and 13 reverse primers for TCR Jbeta segments was used. The source is immuneACCESS, and TCRdb retained only in-frame sequences with V and J called. Part of the clones is not carried over; for the studies checked, unresolved V genes explain less than half of this, and the remainder is unexplained. Counted in this sample were roughly 120,000 clones; 70% to 80% of them appeared once. Together, the top ten hold roughly 15% of the sample. Sequencing input: PBMCs. Receptors were obtained from a man over 45 in good health and CMV-seropositive.

The V gene is TRBV20-1, the J gene TRBJ1-2; D gene uncertain. The CDR3 sequence is 10 residues long. V gave up 5 bases and J gave up 3 bases, with 4 bases separating them. Germline CDR1 reads DFQATT; CDR2 reads SNEGSKA (reference sequence). The CDR3 region has the DNA TGCAGTGCTCATGACTATGGCTACACCTTC. This sequence encodes CSAHDYGYTF.

The CDR3, as DNA: TGTGCCAGCAGCCCCTCGACAGGGCGGAGTGAAAAACTGTTTTTT. It codes for CASSPSTGRSEKLFF. The chain carries TRBV5-4 and TRBJ1-4, with TRBD1 matching over 7 bases. CDR3 length: 15 residues. Germline CDR1 SGHNT, CDR2 YYREEE (reference sequence). V dropped 4 bases and J dropped 7; count of bases not matched to a gene: 10.

The CDR3 DNA sequence: TGCGCCAGCAGGACTAGCGGGAACGATGAGCAGTTCTTC. Translation gives CASRTSGNDEQFF. The chain is built from TRBV5-1 and TRBJ2-1, with 11 bases fitting TRBD2. CDR1 is SGHRS, CDR2 YFSETQ, per germline. Unmatched junction bases numbered 3, after V lost 5 bases and J lost 8 bases. The CDR3 length is 13 residues.

This chain uses TRBV6-1 with TRBJ2-1, with 10 bases lining up with TRBD1. Germline V gene data show CDR1 as MNHNS and CDR2 as SASEGT. CDR3 length equals 15 residues. The V gene end was trimmed by 7 bases and the J gene end by 3 bases; junction bases not matched to a gene: 6. CDR3 bases: TGTGCCAGCAAGGGCGGGACAGGGGTCTACAATGAGCAGTTCTTC. Translated, it gives CASKGGTGVYNEQFF.

By proportion, this clone is medium-sized. V usage is TRBV4-1 and J usage is TRBJ1-2; the D gene is possibly TRBD1 (6 bases). The germline V gene encodes CDR1 MGHRA and CDR2 YSYEKL. Trimming took 1 base from V and 5 from J, leaving 17 bases between them. The CDR3 is 16 amino acids. As DNA, the CDR3 is TGCGCCAGCAGCCAAGGAGACAGGCTACAGGATTATGGCTACACCTTC. Translated, it gives CASSQGDRLQDYGYTF.

The rearrangement joins TRBV4-3 to TRBJ2-3, with D possibly being TRBD2 (8 bases). Between the trimmed V and J ends, which lost 4 bases and 1 base, there was a span of 21 bases. Germline-derived CDR1 and CDR2 are LGHNA and YSLEER. The CDR3 extends over 18 amino acids. CDR3 nucleotides: TGCGCCAGCAGCCCAGGGGGGACTAGTTTGATCGGCACAGATACGCAGTATTTT. Amino acids: CASSPGGTSLIGTDTQYF.

The V call is TRBV11-3, the J call TRBJ1-1, with TRBD1 identical over 7 bases. This CDR3 has 14 amino acids. Germline values: CDR1 SGHNT, CDR2 YENEEA. V shed 6 bases, J shed 0 bases, and the junction held 4 bases outside the gene matches. CDR3 in amino acids: CASSSGQVNTEAFF. CDR3 in DNA: TGTGCCAGCAGTTCAGGACAGGTGAACACTGAAGCTTTCTTT.

The V call is TRBV7-9, the J call TRBJ2-1; D may be TRBD1 (5 bases). The V and J ends lost 8 bases and 10 bases respectively, with 12 bases between them. The CDR3 loop spans 11 amino acids. CDR1 SEHNR and CDR2 FQNEAQ come from the germline V gene (reference sequence). CDR3 bases: TGTGCCAGCTCCAGGGTCGGGGAGCAGTTCTTC. Residues: CASSRVGEQFF. Based on the CDR3 plus reference TRBV7-9 and TRBJ2-1, the full variable domain is DTGVSQNPRHKITKRGQNVTFRCDPISEHNRLYWYRQTLGQGPEFLTYFQNEAQLEKSRLLSDRFSAERPKGSFSTLEIQRTEQGDSAMYLCASSRVGEQFFGPGTRLTVL.

The chain has TRBV6-4 and TRBJ2-2, with a weak D call TRBD2 (6 bases). The CDR3 is made up of 17 amino acids. Germline V gene sequence: CDR1 MRHNA, CDR2 SNTAGT. Between the trimmed V and J ends, which lost 6 bases and 4 bases, there was a span of 21 bases. The CDR3 nucleotides are TGTGCCAGCAGCGAGACCTGGCGGGGAAGTGGCACCGGGGAGCTGTTTTTT. Its protein is CASSETWRGSGTGELFF.

The rearrangement links TRBV5-8 to TRBJ2-2, with 10 bases fitting TRBD2. The CDR3 loop spans 15 amino acids. The V segment lost 1 base and the J segment 6 bases; nucleotides outside the gene matches: 3. Per the germline V gene, CDR1 is SGHTS and CDR2 is YDEGEE. The CDR3 DNA reads TGTGCCAGCAGCTTGACGGGACTAGCGTCCGGGGAGCTGTTTTTT. The encoded protein is CASSLTGLASGELFF.

The V gene is TRBV7-2, the J gene TRBJ2-1, with 16 bases aligning to TRBD2. The CDR3 totals 17 residues. Germline CDR1 is SGHTA and CDR2 is FQGNSA. With 4 bases clipped from V and 6 bases from J, the junction kept 6 bases outside the gene matches. The DNA of the CDR3 is TGTGCCAGCAGCTCCGGGACTAGCGGGGGGGCCCCCAATGAGCAGTTCTTC. As protein: CASSSGTSGGAPNEQFF.

J is TRBJ2-5 and V is TRBV7-2; 8 bases line up with TRBD1. V dropped 5 bases and J dropped 1; count of bases not matched to a gene: 3. The CDR3 is 14 residues long. Germline V gene sequence: CDR1 SGHTA, CDR2 FQGNSA. The CDR3 here is CASSAGQAQETQYF. The CDR3 DNA sequence: TGTGCCAGCAGCGCGGGACAGGCCCAAGAGACCCAGTACTTC.